This TCR beta chain originates from a study of identical twins. V shed 8 bases and J shed 1 base, with 12 bases lying between them. Germline CDR1 reads ENHRY; CDR2 reads SYGVKD. The CDR3 runs 14 residues. Study-wide points: A cross-sectional statistical analysis, not follow-up of the same donors, supported the conclusions. Sequences that were beta out-of-frame showed weaker excess twin sharing. For monozygotic twins, models underestimated out-of-frame TCR alpha sharing.

Each CDR3 protein gets one entry after TCRdb re-called the 5' RACE reads with MiXCR. The table shows nearly 650,000 distinct CDR3 sequences, with about 7% occurring only once. On this clonotype itself: The antigen is unknown.

These data were also reused for a study on yellow fever vaccine responses in identical twins.

Sequencing used PBMCs. The source is a woman aged 18-29 years in good health. The V and J genes are TRBV10-3 and TRBJ2-4; D remains ambiguous. CDR3 DNA sequence: TGTGCCATCGGGTTCGGTACTGCCAAAAACATTCAGTACTTC. Protein sequence: CAIGFGTAKNIQYF.